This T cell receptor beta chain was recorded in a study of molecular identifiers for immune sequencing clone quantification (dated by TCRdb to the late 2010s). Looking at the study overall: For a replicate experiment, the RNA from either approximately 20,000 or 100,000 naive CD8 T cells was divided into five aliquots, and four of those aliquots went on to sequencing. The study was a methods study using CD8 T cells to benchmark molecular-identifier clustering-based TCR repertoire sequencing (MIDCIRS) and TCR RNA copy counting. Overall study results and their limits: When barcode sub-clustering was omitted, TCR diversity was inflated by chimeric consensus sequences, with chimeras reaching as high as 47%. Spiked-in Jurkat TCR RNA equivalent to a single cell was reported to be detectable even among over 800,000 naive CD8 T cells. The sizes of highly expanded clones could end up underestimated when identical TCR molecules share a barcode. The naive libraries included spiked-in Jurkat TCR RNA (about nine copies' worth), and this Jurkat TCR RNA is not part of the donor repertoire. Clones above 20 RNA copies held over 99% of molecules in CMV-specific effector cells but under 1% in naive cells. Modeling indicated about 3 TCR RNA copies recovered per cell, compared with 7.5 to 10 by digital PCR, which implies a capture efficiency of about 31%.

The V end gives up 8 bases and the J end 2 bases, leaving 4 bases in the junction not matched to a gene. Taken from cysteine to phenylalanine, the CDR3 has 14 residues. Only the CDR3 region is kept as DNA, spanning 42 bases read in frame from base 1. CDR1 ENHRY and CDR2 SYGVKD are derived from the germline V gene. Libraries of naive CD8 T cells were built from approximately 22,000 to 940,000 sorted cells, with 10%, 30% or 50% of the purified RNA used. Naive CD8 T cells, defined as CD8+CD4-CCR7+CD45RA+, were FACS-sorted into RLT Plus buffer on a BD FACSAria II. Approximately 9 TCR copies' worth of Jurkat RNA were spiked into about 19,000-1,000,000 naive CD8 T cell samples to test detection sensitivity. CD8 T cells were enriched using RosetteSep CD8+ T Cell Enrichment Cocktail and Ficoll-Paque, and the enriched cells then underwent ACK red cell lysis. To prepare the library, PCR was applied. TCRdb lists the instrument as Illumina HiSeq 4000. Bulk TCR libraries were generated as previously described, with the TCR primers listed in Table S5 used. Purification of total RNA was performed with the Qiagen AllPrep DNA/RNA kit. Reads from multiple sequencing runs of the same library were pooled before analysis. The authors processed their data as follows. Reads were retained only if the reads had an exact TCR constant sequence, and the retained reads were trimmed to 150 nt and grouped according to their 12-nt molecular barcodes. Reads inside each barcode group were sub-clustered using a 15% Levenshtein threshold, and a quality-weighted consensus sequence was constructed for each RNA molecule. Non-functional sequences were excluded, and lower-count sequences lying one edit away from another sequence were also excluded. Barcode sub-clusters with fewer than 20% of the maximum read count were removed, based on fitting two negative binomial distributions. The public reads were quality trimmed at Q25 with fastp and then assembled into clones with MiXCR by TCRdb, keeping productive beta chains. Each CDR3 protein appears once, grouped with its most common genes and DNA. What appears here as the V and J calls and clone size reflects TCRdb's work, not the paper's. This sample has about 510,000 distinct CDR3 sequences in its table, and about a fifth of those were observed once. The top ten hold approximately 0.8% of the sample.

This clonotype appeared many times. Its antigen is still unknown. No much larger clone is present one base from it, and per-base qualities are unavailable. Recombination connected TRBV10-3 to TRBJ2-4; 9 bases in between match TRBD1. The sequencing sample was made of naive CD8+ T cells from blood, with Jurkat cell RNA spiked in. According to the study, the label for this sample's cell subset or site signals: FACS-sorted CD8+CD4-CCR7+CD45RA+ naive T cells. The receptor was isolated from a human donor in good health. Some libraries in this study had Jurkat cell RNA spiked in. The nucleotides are TGTGCCATCGCCGGACAGGGGTCCAAAAACATTCAGTACTTC. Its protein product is CAIAGQGSKNIQYF.